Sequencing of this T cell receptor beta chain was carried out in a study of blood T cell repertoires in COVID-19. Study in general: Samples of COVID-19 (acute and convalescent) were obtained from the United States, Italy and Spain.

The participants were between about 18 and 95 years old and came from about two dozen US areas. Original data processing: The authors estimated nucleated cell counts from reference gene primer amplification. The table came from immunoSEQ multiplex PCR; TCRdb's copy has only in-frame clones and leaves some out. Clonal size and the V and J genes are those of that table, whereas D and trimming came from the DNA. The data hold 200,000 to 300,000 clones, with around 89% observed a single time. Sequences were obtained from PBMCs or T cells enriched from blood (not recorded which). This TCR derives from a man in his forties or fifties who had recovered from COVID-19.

The CDR3 DNA reads as TGTGCCACCAGCAGAGGAGTGGATTTGGAGATCTCACCCCTCCACTTT. This codes for CATSRGVDLEISPLHF. This chain connects TRBV15 to TRBJ1-6; D is unresolved. Looked up from germline, CDR1 is LNHNV and CDR2 is YYDKDF (reference sequence). V was trimmed by 1 base and J by 10 bases, leaving 17 bases between them. This CDR3 has 16 residues.